A single sample gave rise to the 27 T cell receptor beta chains below, sequenced in a study of shared clonotypes between healthy human individuals. The assay was immunoSEQ multiplex PCR, and TCRdb's table has in-frame clones only and misses some. The sample lists roughly 2.2 million clones, 93% seen once, with 0.35% to 0.45% in the top ten. The specimen was naive CD4+ T cells from PBMCs. The sample's subset: CD45RA+ positively selected. The receptors stem from a man younger than 35 in good health. Some clones in this sample may be carry-over from other donors' samples.

The chain has TRBV10-3 and TRBJ2-5; no reliable D call. The V gene lost 6 bases and the J gene lost 2 bases, with 13 bases spanning the gap. This CDR3 is 14 amino acids long. In germline, CDR1 is ENHRY, CDR2 SYGVKD. The CDR3 DNA sequence: TGTGCCATCAGATCATCCAGCGAGCAAGAGACCCAGTACTTC. Translated: CAIRSSSEQETQYF.

The V and J genes are TRBV5-1 and TRBJ2-5; possible D gene TRBD1, 5 bases. Trimming removed 4 bases from V and 1 base from J, with 11 bases in between. Per the germline V gene, CDR1 is SGHRS and CDR2 is YFSETQ. The CDR3 totals 14 residues. CDR3 loop: CASSTQGVQETQYF. The DNA of the CDR3 is TGCGCCAGCAGCACCCAAGGGGTCCAAGAGACCCAGTACTTC.

The chain combines TRBV5-1 with TRBJ1-3, with 9 positions matching TRBD1. The V and J ends lost 3 bases and 2 bases, in that order; junction bases with no gene match: 3. Germline CDR1 reads SGHRS; CDR2 reads YFSETQ. CDR3 length equals 15 residues. In DNA form, the CDR3 reads TGCGCCAGCAGCTCGACAGGGGGGCCTGGAAACACCATATATTTT. Its protein is CASSSTGGPGNTIYF.

The V gene is TRBV28, the J gene TRBJ1-1; a possible D gene is TRBD1 (5 bases). This CDR3 region has 16 residues. Trimming cost V 7 bases and J 4 bases, with 22 bases left between them. Germline V lookup: CDR1 MDHEN, CDR2 SYDVKM. The CDR3 region has the DNA TGTGCCAGCACCCCTCCAAGGCAGGGATGGGGCACTGAAGCTTTCTTT. This translates into CASTPPRQGWGTEAFF.

V and J are TRBV7-8 and TRBJ1-2, with 7 bases identical to TRBD1. V shed 5 bases and J 1 base; nucleotides not matched to a gene: 7. CDR1 and CDR2 (germline): SGHVS, FQNEAQ. This CDR3 has 15 residues. The DNA for the CDR3 is TGTGCCAGCAGCCCCCGACAGGGCTTTAACTATGGCTACACCTTC. Residues: CASSPRQGFNYGYTF.

The chain recombines TRBV6-1 with TRBJ2-1; TRBD2 is a possible D gene (6 bases). V lost 10 bases and J 7 bases, leaving 17 bases between the germline ends. Germline V lookup: CDR1 MNHNS, CDR2 SASEGT. CDR3 length: 13 amino acids. In DNA, the CDR3 is TGTGCCACGTCCGGGACTGTAAGGAATGAGCAGTTCTTC. This gives the protein CATSGTVRNEQFF.

This clone has only one observation. The chain uses TRBV7-2 and TRBJ2-6, with TRBD2 matching over 7 bases. This CDR3 has 17 residues. V was clipped by 3 bases and J by 0 bases; unmatched bases: 5. CDR1 is SGHTA and CDR2 is FQGNSA in the germline V gene. CDR3 region: CASSFQGGRSGANVLTF. CDR3 nucleotide sequence: TGTGCCAGCAGCTTTCAGGGAGGGCGCTCTGGGGCCAACGTCCTGACTTTC.

The rearrangement joins TRBV6-5 to TRBJ2-2, with D possibly being TRBD2 (5 bases). The CDR3 is 14 amino acids. CDR1 is MNHEY and CDR2 is SVGAGI in the germline V gene. V lost 5 bases to trimming and J lost 4 bases, with 11 bases between them. The chain's CDR3 is CASSLQRFTGELFF. CDR3 bases: TGTGCCAGCAGTCTTCAGCGGTTCACCGGGGAGCTGTTTTTT.

The chain uses TRBV7-2 and TRBJ2-1, with TRBD2 as a possible D gene (6 bases). CDR3 length: 15 residues. Germline-derived CDR1 and CDR2 are SGHTA and FQGNSA. Trimming shortened V by 5 bases and J by 2 bases, and 13 bases separated the two germline ends. This CDR3 reads CASSRWRGPYNEQFF. The CDR3 coding sequence is TGTGCCAGCAGCCGGTGGCGGGGACCCTACAATGAGCAGTTCTTC.

This chain's CDR3 is CASSILRTGAGETQYF. The DNA for the CDR3 is TGTGCCAGTAGTATACTGCGGACAGGCGCGGGAGAGACCCAGTACTTC. The chain links TRBV19 to TRBJ2-5; TRBD1 agrees at 7 bases. Germline V gene sequence: CDR1 LNHDA, CDR2 SQIVND (reference sequence). The CDR3 extends over 16 amino acids. With 2 bases clipped from V and 4 bases from J, the junction kept 10 bases outside the gene matches.

V and J are TRBV29-1 and TRBJ1-2; D may be TRBD1 (6 bases). The length of the CDR3 is 14 residues. Germline-derived CDR1 and CDR2 are SQVTM and ANQGSEA. Trimming stripped 6 bases from V and 1 base from J, with 15 bases between. CDR3 coding DNA: TGCAGCGTCGCGGGAGGGGGGGTTAACTATGGCTACACCTTC. Protein: CSVAGGGVNYGYTF.

The V and J genes are TRBV30 and TRBJ2-2, with TRBD1 matching over 10 bases. The CDR3 sequence is 19 residues long. Germline CDR1 reads GTSNPN; CDR2 reads SVGIG (reference sequence). The V and J ends lost 4 bases and 2 bases, in that order; junction bases with no gene match: 16. The CDR3 sequence is CAWTTYRDRGQSNTGELFF. DNA for the CDR3: TGTGCCTGGACCACATACCGGGACAGGGGACAGTCCAACACCGGGGAGCTGTTTTTT.

Remarks on this clone: The same CDR3 also results from other DNA sequences found in this sample. The J gene is TRBJ1-2, the V gene TRBV30; TRBD1 agrees at 8 bases. J gave up 8 bases and V 2 bases, and 7 bases lay outside the gene matches. The CDR3 length is 13 residues. Germline CDR1 and CDR2: GTSNPN and SVGIG (reference sequence). The CDR3 coding sequence is TGTGCCTGGAGTCCCGGACAGGGTGGGGGCTACACCTTC. As protein: CAWSPGQGGGYTF.

The chain employs TRBV5-6 and TRBJ2-5, with D possibly TRBD2 on 7 matching bases. The CDR3 is 14 residues long. Germline loops: CDR1 SGHDT, CDR2 YYEEEE. Deletions cut 2 bases from V and 5 bases from J, with 13 bases between. Written as DNA, the CDR3 is TGTGCCAGCAGCTTTCGGGGGGCGCGCGAGACCCAGTACTTC. Its protein product is CASSFRGARETQYF.

This rearrangement joins TRBV20-1 to TRBJ2-1, with 7 positions matching TRBD1. CDR1 is DFQATT, CDR2 SNEGSKA, per germline (reference sequence). This CDR3 is built from 11 residues. V lost 6 bases, J lost 9 bases, and 5 bases stayed unmatched. The CDR3 DNA is TGCAGTGCAGCACAGGGGAGTGAGCAGTTCTTC. Its protein is CSAAQGSEQFF.

The chain couples TRBV7-8 to TRBJ1-4; D uncertain. Trimming cost V 6 bases and J 6 bases, with 11 bases left between them. Germline V gives CDR1 SGHVS, CDR2 FQNEAQ. The CDR3 sequence is 13 residues long. The CDR3, as DNA: TGTGCCAGCAGTCCACGAGAATATGAAAAACTGTTTTTT. This encodes CASSPREYEKLFF.

This clone has just one count. V usage is TRBV9 and J usage is TRBJ2-1; TRBD2 aligns across 8 bases. Trimming took 0 bases from V and 3 from J; bases not matched to a gene: 5. CDR1 and CDR2 (germline): SGDLS, YYNGEE. This CDR3 is 16 amino acids long. CDR3 nucleotides: TGTGCCAGCAGCGTAGACGGCGGGAGGTTCTACAATGAGCAGTTCTTC. This codes for CASSVDGGRFYNEQFF.

The V and J genes are TRBV7-9 and TRBJ2-3, with TRBD2 identical over 11 bases. There are 18 residues in the CDR3. Germline V gene lookup returns CDR1 SEHNR and CDR2 FQNEAQ (reference sequence). J was trimmed by 4 bases and V by 4 bases; bases with no gene match: 13. The CDR3 bases are TGTGCCAGCAGCTCCACTCCCGGGGCTAGCGGGAGGTCAGATACGCAGTATTTT. This gives the protein CASSSTPGASGRSDTQYF.

This sequence joins TRBV28 and TRBJ1-2; 8 bases line up with TRBD1. Germline CDR1 and CDR2: MDHEN and SYDVKM. The V segment lost 6 bases and the J segment 8 bases; nucleotides outside the gene matches: 11. CDR3 length: 14 residues. CDR3 sequence: CASRRGGTGEGYTF. DNA for the CDR3: TGTGCCAGCAGGCGAGGAGGGACAGGAGAAGGCTACACCTTC.

The chain uses TRBV4-1 and TRBJ2-3, with 11 bases matching TRBD2. Germline V gene data show CDR1 as MGHRA and CDR2 as YSYEKL. The ends lost 1 base at V and 0 bases at J; junction bases unmatched: 9. The CDR3 sequence is 19 residues long. The CDR3 DNA reads as TGCGCCAGCAGCCAAGCCTCACCCTGGACTAGCGGGAGCACAGATACGCAGTATTTT. Translation gives CASSQASPWTSGSTDTQYF.

The rearrangement joins TRBV28 to TRBJ2-7; 8 nucleotides align to TRBD1. V trimming: 5 bases; J trimming: 5 bases; junction bases outside the gene matches: 8. CDR1 is MDHEN, CDR2 SYDVKM, per germline. The CDR3 spans 14 residues. The CDR3, as DNA: TGTGCCAGCAGTCCATGGACAGGGTCCGACGAGCAGTACTTC. The encoded protein is CASSPWTGSDEQYF.

V gene TRBV4-3 combines with J gene TRBJ1-1, with D maybe TRBD1 (6 bases). Trimming removed 2 bases at V and 4 bases at J, with 14 bases between. In germline, CDR1 is LGHNA, CDR2 YSLEER. The CDR3 is made up of 15 amino acids. Here the CDR3 reads CASSQPGGARTEAFF. The CDR3 DNA reads as TGCGCCAGCAGCCAACCTGGGGGGGCCCGCACTGAAGCTTTCTTT.

The table lists this clone with a count of one. J is TRBJ1-5 and V is TRBV4-1; D unclear. Germline CDR1 is MGHRA and CDR2 is YSYEKL. Trimming took off 0 bases at V and 0 bases at J, with 12 bases between the two ends. The CDR3 contains 17 residues. This CDR3 is CASSQDPRLYSNQPQHF. In DNA, the CDR3 is TGCGCCAGCAGCCAAGACCCCCGCCTGTATAGCAATCAGCCCCAGCATTTT.

J is TRBJ2-1 and V is TRBV27; 11 bases fit TRBD2. Germline lookup yields CDR1 MNHEY and CDR2 SMNVEV (reference sequence). The CDR3 has 16 amino acids. V was clipped by 5 bases and J by 2 bases; unmatched bases: 5. CDR3 bases: TGTGCCAGCAGTACTCGTAGCGGGAGGGCCTACAATGAGCAGTTCTTC. It is translated as CASSTRSGRAYNEQFF.

This chain joins TRBV29-1 and TRBJ2-7; 15 positions agree with TRBD2. The CDR3 is 15 amino acids. Germline V lookup: CDR1 SQVTM, CDR2 ANQGSEA. V trimming: 6 bases; J trimming: 5 bases; junction bases outside the gene matches: 8. CDR3 sequence reads: CSVYGLAGGRNEQYF. CDR3 DNA sequence: TGCAGCGTATACGGACTAGCGGGAGGGCGAAACGAGCAGTACTTC.

The chain carries TRBV25-1 and TRBJ2-5; no firm D call. The germline V and J ends were trimmed by 4 bases and 4 bases, with 10 bases remaining between them. CDR3 size: 13 residues. Looked up from germline, CDR1 is MGHDK and CDR2 is SYGVNS. The chain's CDR3 is CASSAGVLETQYF. The CDR3 DNA sequence: TGTGCCAGCAGTGCTGGGGTTTTAGAGACCCAGTACTTC.

V usage is TRBV7-2 and J usage is TRBJ2-5; D gene unclear. There are 15 residues in the CDR3. V lost 5 bases to trimming and J lost 2 bases, with 15 bases between them. Germline CDR1 and CDR2: SGHTA and FQGNSA. In nucleotides, the CDR3 is TGTGCCAGCAGCCCGATCCCGCAGAGACAAGAGACCCAGTACTTC. Translating gives CASSPIPQRQETQYF.